The rows below give T cell receptor beta chains drawn from one sample of a study of T cell responses to AZD1222 COVID-19 vaccine. The protocol was immunoSEQ multiplex PCR, while the TCRdb copy is restricted to in-frame clones and leaves out a portion. Found here are some 130,000 clones, about nine tenths of them singletons; the top ten hold just under 6.5%. Sample: peripheral blood, taken on day 0 of AZD1222 vaccination. These receptors came from an adult in good health. CDR3s include the opening cysteine and the closing phenylalanine or tryptophan. D genes are given only for firm matches. Some rows mark clone size as missing; the rest say once, few, many or name a class of expanded clone.

clone_size d_call j_call v_call cdr3_nt cdr3_aa
NA NA TRBJ1-2 TRBV6-2/TRBV6-3 TGTGCCAGCAGTCCCGGGGACGTGCGGGGGCGCTACACCTTC CASSPGDVRGRYTF
few TRBD1 TRBJ2-2 TRBV5-1 TGCGCCAGCAGGGGACAGACGAACACCGGGGAGCTGTTTTTT CASRGQTNTGELFF
NA NA TRBJ2-1 TRBV12-3/TRBV12-4 TGTGCCAGCAGTTCAATAGGGTATGAGCAGTTCTTC CASSSIGYEQFF
NA NA TRBJ1-3 TRBV6-5 TGTGCCAGCAGTTACTCAAAACCGGCTGGAAACACCATATATTTT CASSYSKPAGNTIYF
NA NA TRBJ2-7 TRBV1 TGCACCAGCAGCCATTACAGGGGTTTCGAGCAGTACTTC CTSSHYRGFEQYF
NA NA TRBJ1-4 TRBV4-1 TGCGCCAGCAGCCCCACAGGGTTAAATGAGGAAAAACTGTTTTTT CASSPTGLNEEKLFF
NA TRBD2 TRBJ2-3 TRBV30 TGTGCCTGGAGTGGTCGCGGGGGACCCACAGATACGCAGTATTTT CAWSGRGGPTDTQYF
NA NA TRBJ2-7 TRBV11-2 TGTGCCAGCAGCTTAAGACAGACCTACGAGCAGTACTTC CASSLRQTYEQYF
few NA TRBJ2-7 TRBV5-1 TGCGCCAGCGCGGGGACAGTTGCCTACGAGCAGTACTTC CASAGTVAYEQYF
NA TRBD2 TRBJ2-7 TRBV7-2 TGTGCCAGCAGATTATCAAGCGGGGGGGAAGAGCAGTACTTC CASRLSSGGEEQYF
NA NA TRBJ2-2 TRBV6-2/TRBV6-3 TGTGCCAGCAGTTACCCCGGGGAGCTGTTTTTT CASSYPGELFF
NA TRBD1 TRBJ2-7 TRBV18 TGTGCCAGCTCCCTAACAGGGGCAGGGGCTGAATACGAGCAGTACTTC CASSLTGAGAEYEQYF
NA TRBD2 TRBJ2-1 TRBV6-5 TGTGCCAGCAGTTCCCCGGGACTAGCGGGGGGGCTTACGTTCTTC CASSSPGLAGGLTFF
NA TRBD2 TRBJ2-3 TRBV6-1 TGTGCCAGCAGTGAGCCGGGGGGTGGGACAGATACGCAGTATTTT CASSEPGGGTDTQYF
NA NA TRBJ1-1 TRBV27 TGTGCCAGCAGAACGTCGGAGGGGAGAGGAACTGAAGCTTTCTTT CASRTSEGRGTEAFF
NA NA TRBJ1-6 TRBV7-2 TGTGCCAGCAGATCACCAGGGCAGAGCTCCTATAATTCACCCCTCCACTTT CASRSPGQSSYNSPLHF
once NA TRBJ2-1 TRBV5-1 TGCGCCAGCAGCTTTGGTAGGTTGGGCAATGAGCAGTTCTTC CASSFGRLGNEQFF
NA TRBD2 TRBJ2-1 TRBV7-3 TGTGCCAGCAGTTATTCGACTAGCACTTTCAACAATGAGCAGTTCTTC CASSYSTSTFNNEQFF
NA NA TRBJ1-1 TRBV13 TGTGCCAGCAGCAAACCCCGACGGCAGAACACTGAAGCTTTCTTT CASSKPRRQNTEAFF
NA NA TRBJ1-5 TRBV18 TGTGCCAGCTCACCACCAGGCGCCTTGGGGCCCCAGCATTTT CASSPPGALGPQHF
NA TRBD1 TRBJ2-7 TRBV6-5 TGTGCCAGCAGTAAGGACAGGGGCTTTTACGAGCAGTACTTC CASSKDRGFYEQYF
NA NA TRBJ1-2 TRBV27 TGTGCCAGCAGTTTTTTCCGGGACCGAAACTATGGCTACACCTTC CASSFFRDRNYGYTF
once NA TRBJ2-2 TRBV25-1 TGTGCCAGCTCAAAGGAGTCAGGGGAGCTGTTTTTT CASSKESGELFF
NA NA TRBJ1-5 TRBV5-5 TGTGCCAGCAGCCAGGCGGGGGCGTCGTATCAGCCCCAGCATTTT CASSQAGASYQPQHF
NA NA TRBJ1-5 TRBV5-1 TGCGCCAGCAGCTTGGCCGGACCCCGACCGGGTCAGCCCCAGCATTTT CASSLAGPRPGQPQHF
NA NA TRBJ2-3 TRBV5-1 TGCGCCAGCAGCGGGTCTAGCACAGATACGCAGTATTTT CASSGSSTDTQYF
NA TRBD2 TRBJ2-1 TRBV7-9 TGTGCCAGCAGCTTGAGTCTAAGCGGGGCTTACAATGAGCAGTTCTTC CASSLSLSGAYNEQFF
NA TRBD2 TRBJ2-7 TRBV4-1 TGCGCCAGCAGCCAAGCGCCACTAGCGGGGGGGCCTGGCGAGCAGTACTTC CASSQAPLAGGPGEQYF